This T cell receptor (beta chain) was recorded in a study of CD8+ T cells in alopecia areata. Trimming cost V 10 bases and J 8 bases, with 18 bases left between them. CDR1 is SGHNT and CDR2 is YYREEE in the germline V gene (reference sequence). This CDR3 spans 12 amino acids. Extracted RNA was reverse transcribed into cDNA, the sequencing template. The repertoire was sequenced with immunoSEQ multiplex PCR; TCRdb's copy has only in-frame clones and lacks some. The repertoire includes about 150,000 clones, roughly 62% of them detected once, and around 6.6% sits in the top ten. This clone was detected once.

This sequence joins TRBV5-4 and TRBJ1-2; the D is unclear. The starting material was CD4+ T cells sorted from blood, obtained at week 0. The receptor's source is a human donor with alopecia areata. CDR3 amino acids: CASALPPWGYTF. The CDR3 DNA reads as TGTGCCTCCGCATTGCCCCCTTGGGGCTACACCTTC. The complete variable domain, with remaining parts taken from reference TRBV5-4 and TRBJ1-2, reads ETGVTQSPTHLIKTRGQQVTLRCSSQSGHNTVSWYQQALGQGPQFIFQYYREEENGRGNFPPRFSGLQFPNYSSELNVNALELDDSALYLCASALPPWGYTFGSGTRLTVV.